Following are 5 T cell receptor beta chains from one sample sequenced in a study of blood T cell repertoires in COVID-19. The repertoire was sequenced with immunoSEQ multiplex PCR; TCRdb's copy has only in-frame clones and lacks some. This table has fewer than 110,000 clones, roughly 85% appearing once. Source material: peripheral blood. The source is a woman in her 70s with active or convalescent COVID-19.

Details on this clone: The same CDR3 is also encoded by other DNA sequences in this sample. CDR3 sequence: CASSLGQGVTDTQYF. In DNA, the CDR3 is TGTGCCAGCAGCTTAGGACAGGGGGTCACAGATACGCAGTATTTT. This chain connects TRBV7-2 to TRBJ2-3; 9 bases align to TRBD1. The V and J ends lost 1 base and 2 bases, in that order; junction bases with no gene match: 1. Germline V gives CDR1 SGHTA, CDR2 FQGNSA. The CDR3 is 15 amino acids.

This clone was counted once. The J gene is TRBJ2-3, the V gene TRBV5-1, with 13 bases aligning to TRBD2. CDR1 SGHRS and CDR2 YFSETQ come from the germline V gene. V lost 4 bases, J lost 5 bases, and 13 bases stayed unmatched. CDR3 length equals 18 residues. The CDR3 here is CASSIVGVTSGGLDTQYF. The CDR3 DNA is TGCGCCAGCAGCATCGTGGGTGTGACTAGCGGGGGGTTAGATACGCAGTATTTT.

This clone was observed a handful of times. V gene TRBV28 combines with J gene TRBJ1-4, with a possible D match to TRBD1 (6 bases). With 10 bases removed from V and 8 bases from J, the gap between germline ends came to 17 bases. CDR1 is MDHEN, CDR2 SYDVKM, per germline. This CDR3 spans 13 amino acids. The CDR3 region is CATSRTEVEKLFF. The CDR3 DNA is TGTGCCACCTCCCGGACAGAGGTGGAAAAACTGTTTTTT.

The chain couples TRBV4-3 to TRBJ2-6, with 7 bases aligning to TRBD2. Trimming removed 1 base from V and 1 base from J; junction bases left unmatched: 4. This CDR3 spans 17 amino acids. Germline loops: CDR1 LGHNA, CDR2 YSLEER. CDR3 DNA: TGCGCCAGCAGCCAAGGCTGGCGGGAGTCTGGGGCCAACGTCCTGACTTTC. Translating gives CASSQGWRESGANVLTF.

This clone was seen a few times. The chain has TRBV30 and TRBJ1-3, with D perhaps TRBD1 (5 bases). Trimming stripped 1 base from V and 2 bases from J, with 12 bases between. The CDR3 consists of 15 residues. Germline loops: CDR1 GTSNPN, CDR2 SVGIG (reference sequence). DNA for the CDR3: TGTGCCTGGAGTGGACAGCCGGCCCCTGGAAACACCATATATTTT. Translated, it gives CAWSGQPAPGNTIYF.